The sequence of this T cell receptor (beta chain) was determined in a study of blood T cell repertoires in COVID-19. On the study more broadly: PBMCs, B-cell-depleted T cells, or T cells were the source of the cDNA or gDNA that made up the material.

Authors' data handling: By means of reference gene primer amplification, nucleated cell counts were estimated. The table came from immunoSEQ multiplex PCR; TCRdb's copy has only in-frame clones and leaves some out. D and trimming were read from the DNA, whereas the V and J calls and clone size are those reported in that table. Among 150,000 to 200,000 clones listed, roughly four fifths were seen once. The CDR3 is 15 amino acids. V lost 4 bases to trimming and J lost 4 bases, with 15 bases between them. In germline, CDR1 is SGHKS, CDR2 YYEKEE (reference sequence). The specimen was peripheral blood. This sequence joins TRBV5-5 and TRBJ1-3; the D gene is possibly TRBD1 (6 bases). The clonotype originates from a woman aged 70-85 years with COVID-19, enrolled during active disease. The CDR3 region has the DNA TGTGCCAGCAGCCGGGGGGACACCTCGGGAAACACCATATATTTT. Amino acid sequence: CASSRGDTSGNTIYF.